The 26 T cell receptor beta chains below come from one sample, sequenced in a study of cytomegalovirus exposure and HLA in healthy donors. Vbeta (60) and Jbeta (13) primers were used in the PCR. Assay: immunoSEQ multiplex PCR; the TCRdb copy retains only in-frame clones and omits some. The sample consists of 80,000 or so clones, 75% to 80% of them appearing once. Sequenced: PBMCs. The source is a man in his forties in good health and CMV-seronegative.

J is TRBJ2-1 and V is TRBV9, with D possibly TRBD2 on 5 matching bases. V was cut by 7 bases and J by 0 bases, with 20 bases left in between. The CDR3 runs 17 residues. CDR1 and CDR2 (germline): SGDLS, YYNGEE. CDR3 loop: CASDKSGGGGSYNEQFF. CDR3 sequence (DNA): TGTGCCAGCGATAAGAGCGGAGGCGGAGGCTCCTACAATGAGCAGTTCTTC.

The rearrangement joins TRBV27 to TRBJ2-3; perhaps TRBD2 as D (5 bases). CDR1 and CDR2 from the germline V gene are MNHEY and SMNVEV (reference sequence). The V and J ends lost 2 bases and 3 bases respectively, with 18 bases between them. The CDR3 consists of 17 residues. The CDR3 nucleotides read TGTGCCAGCAGTTTACTCGCCAGCGGCTCGGGGACAGATACGCAGTATTTT. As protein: CASSLLASGSGTDTQYF.

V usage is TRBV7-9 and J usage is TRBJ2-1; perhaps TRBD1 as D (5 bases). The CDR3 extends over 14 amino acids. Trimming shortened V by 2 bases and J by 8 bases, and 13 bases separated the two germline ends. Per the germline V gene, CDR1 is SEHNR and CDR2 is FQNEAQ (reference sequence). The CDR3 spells CASSLRAGMDEQFF. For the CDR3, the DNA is TGTGCCAGCAGCTTAAGAGCAGGGATGGATGAGCAGTTCTTC. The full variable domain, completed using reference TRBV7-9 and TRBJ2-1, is DTGVSQNPRHKITKRGQNVTFRCDPISEHNRLYWYRQTLGQGPEFLTYFQNEAQLEKSRLLSDRFSAERPKGSFSTLEIQRTEQGDSAMYLCASSLRAGMDEQFFGPGTRLTVL.

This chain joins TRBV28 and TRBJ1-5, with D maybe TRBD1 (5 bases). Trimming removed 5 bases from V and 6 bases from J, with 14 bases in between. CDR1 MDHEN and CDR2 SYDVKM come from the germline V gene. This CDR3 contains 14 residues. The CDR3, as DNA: TGTGCCAGCAGTGACCAGGGAGGGCGTCAGCCCCAGCATTTT. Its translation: CASSDQGGRQPQHF.

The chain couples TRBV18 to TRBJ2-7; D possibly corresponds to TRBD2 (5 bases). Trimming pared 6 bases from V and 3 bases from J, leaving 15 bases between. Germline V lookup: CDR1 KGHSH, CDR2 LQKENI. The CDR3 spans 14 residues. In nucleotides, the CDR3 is TGTGCCAGCTCCCCTACCCAGGCGGGCTACGAGCAGTACTTC. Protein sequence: CASSPTQAGYEQYF.

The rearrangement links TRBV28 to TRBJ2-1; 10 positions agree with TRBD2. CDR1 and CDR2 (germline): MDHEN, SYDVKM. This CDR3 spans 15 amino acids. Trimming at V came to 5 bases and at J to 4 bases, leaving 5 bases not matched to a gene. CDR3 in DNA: TGTGCCAGCAGTGAATGGACTAGCGGTTACAATGAGCAGTTCTTC. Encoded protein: CASSEWTSGYNEQFF.

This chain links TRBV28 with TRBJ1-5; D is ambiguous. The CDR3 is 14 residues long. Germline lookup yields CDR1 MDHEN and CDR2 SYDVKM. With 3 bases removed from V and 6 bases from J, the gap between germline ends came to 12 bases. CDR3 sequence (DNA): TGTGCCAGCAGTTTCAGAGGACTTGGTCAGCCCCAGCATTTT. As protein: CASSFRGLGQPQHF.

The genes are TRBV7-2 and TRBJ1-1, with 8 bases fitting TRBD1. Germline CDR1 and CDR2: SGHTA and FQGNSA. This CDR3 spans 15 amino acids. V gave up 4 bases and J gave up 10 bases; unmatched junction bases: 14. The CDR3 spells CASSSRQGFYFGAFF. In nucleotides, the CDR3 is TGTGCCAGCAGCTCCCGACAGGGGTTCTACTTCGGAGCTTTCTTT.

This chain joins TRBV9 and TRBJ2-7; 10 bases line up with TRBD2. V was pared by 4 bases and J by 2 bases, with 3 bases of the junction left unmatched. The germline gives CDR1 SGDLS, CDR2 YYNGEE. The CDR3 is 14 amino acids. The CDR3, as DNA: TGTGCCAGCAGCTTCGGGACTAGCGCCTACGAGCAGTACTTC. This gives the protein CASSFGTSAYEQYF.

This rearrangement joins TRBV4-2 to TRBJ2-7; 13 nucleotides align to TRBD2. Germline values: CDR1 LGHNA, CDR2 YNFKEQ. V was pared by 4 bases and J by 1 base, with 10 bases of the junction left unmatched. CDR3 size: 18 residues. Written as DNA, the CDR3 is TGTGCCAGCAGCCTCCTAAGGACTAGCGGGAGAGGGTCCTACGAGCAGTACTTC. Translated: CASSLLRTSGRGSYEQYF.

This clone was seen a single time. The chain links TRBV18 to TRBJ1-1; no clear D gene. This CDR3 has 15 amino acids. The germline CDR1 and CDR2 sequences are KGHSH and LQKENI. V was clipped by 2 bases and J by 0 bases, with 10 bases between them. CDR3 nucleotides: TGTGCCAGCTCACCAGAGGCCTTGATGAACACTGAAGCTTTCTTT. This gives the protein CASSPEALMNTEAFF.

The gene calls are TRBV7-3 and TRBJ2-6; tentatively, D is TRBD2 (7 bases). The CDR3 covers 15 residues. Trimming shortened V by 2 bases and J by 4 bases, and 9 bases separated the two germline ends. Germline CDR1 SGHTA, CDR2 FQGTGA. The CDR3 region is CASSLGGAGANVLTF. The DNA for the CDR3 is TGTGCCAGCAGCTTAGGGGGGGCCGGGGCCAACGTCCTGACTTTC. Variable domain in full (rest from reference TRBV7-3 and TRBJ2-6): GAGVSQTPSNKVTEKGKYVELRCDPISGHTALYWYRQSLGQGPEFLIYFQGTGAADDSGLPNDRFFAVRPEGSVSTLKIQRTERGDSAVYLCASSLGGAGANVLTFGAGSRLTVL.

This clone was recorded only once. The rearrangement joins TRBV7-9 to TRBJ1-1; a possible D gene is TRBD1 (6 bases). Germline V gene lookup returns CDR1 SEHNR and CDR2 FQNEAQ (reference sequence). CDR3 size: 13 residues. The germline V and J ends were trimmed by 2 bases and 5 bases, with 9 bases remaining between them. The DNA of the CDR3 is TGTGCCAGCAGCTTACCAGGGGATACTGAAGCTTTCTTT. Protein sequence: CASSLPGDTEAFF.

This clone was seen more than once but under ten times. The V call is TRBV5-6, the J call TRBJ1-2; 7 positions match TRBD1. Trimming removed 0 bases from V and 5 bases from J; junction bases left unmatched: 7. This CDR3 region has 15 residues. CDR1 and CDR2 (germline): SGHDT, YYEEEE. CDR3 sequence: CASSLEGARGYGYTF. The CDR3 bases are TGTGCCAGCAGCTTGGAGGGGGCTAGAGGATATGGCTACACCTTC.

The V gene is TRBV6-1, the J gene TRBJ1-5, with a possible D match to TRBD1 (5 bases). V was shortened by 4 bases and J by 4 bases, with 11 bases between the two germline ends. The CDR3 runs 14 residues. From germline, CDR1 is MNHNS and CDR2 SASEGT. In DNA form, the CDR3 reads TGTGCCAGCAGTGTACAGAGGACAAATCAGCCCCAGCATTTT. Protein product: CASSVQRTNQPQHF.

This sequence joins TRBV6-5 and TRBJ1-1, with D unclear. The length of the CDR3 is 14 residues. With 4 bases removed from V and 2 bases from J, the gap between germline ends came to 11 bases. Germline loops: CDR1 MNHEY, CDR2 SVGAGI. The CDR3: CASSSPTFNTEAFF. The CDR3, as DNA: TGTGCCAGCAGTTCCCCTACCTTTAACACTGAAGCTTTCTTT.

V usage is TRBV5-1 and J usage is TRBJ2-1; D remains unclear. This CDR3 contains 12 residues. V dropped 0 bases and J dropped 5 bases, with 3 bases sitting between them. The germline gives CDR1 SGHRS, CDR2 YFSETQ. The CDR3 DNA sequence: TGCGCCAGCAGCTTGGGCGACAATGAGCAGTTCTTC. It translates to CASSLGDNEQFF.

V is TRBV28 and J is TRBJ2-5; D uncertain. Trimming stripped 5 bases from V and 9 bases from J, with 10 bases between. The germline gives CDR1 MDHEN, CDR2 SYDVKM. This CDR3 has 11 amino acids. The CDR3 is CASSLGTAQYF. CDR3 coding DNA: TGTGCCAGCAGTCTAGGCACGGCCCAGTACTTC.

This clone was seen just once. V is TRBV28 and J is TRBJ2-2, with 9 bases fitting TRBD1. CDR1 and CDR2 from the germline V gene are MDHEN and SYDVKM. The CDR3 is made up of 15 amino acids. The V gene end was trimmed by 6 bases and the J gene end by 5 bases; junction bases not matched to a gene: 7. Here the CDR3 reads CASSRGTGRTGELFF. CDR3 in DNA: TGTGCCAGCAGCCGCGGGACAGGGAGGACCGGGGAGCTGTTTTTT.

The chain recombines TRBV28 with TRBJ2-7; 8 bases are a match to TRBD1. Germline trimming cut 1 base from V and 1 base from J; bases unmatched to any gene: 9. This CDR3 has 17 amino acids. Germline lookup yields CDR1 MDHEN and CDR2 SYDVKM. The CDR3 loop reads CASSLFTTGVGSYEQYF. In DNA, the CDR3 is TGTGCCAGCAGTTTATTCACGACAGGGGTAGGATCCTACGAGCAGTACTTC.

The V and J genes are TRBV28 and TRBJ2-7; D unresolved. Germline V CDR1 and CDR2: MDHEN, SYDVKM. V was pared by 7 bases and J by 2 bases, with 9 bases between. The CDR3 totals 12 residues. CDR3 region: CASKSPAYEQYF. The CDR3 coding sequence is TGTGCCAGCAAATCCCCCGCCTACGAGCAGTACTTC.

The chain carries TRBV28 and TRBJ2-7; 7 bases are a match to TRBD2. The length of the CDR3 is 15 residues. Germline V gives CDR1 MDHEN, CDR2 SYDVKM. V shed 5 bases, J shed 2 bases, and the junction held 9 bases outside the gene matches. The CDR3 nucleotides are TGTGCCAGCAGTCGAAGACTAGCCGGAGCCTACGAGCAGTACTTC. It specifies CASSRRLAGAYEQYF.

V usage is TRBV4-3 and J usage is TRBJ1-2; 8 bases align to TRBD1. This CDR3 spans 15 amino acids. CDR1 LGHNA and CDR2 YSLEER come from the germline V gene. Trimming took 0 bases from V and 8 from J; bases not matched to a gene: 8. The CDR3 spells CASSQESGGPVGYTF. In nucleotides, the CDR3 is TGCGCCAGCAGCCAAGAGTCAGGGGGCCCTGTCGGCTACACCTTC.

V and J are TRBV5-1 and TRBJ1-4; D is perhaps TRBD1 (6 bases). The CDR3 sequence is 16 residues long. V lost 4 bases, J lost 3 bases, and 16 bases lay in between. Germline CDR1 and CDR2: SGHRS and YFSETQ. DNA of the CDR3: TGCGCCAGCAGCCGACGGGGGGGCTCGGCTAATGAAAAACTGTTTTTT. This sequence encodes CASSRRGGSANEKLFF.

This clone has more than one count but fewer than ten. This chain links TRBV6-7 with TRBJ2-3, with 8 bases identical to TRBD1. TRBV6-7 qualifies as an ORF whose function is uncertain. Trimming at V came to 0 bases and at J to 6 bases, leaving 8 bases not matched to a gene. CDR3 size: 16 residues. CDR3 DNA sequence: TGTGCCAGCAGTTACTCTGGGCGAACAGGGGGGGATACGCAGTATTTT. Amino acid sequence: CASSYSGRTGGDTQYF.

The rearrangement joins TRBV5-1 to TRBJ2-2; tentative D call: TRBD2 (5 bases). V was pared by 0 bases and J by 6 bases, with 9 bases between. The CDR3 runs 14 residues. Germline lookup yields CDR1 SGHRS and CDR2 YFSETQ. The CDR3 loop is CASSLAPLAGELFF. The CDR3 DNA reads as TGCGCCAGCAGCTTGGCTCCACTAGCCGGGGAGCTGTTTTTT.